The clone carrying this T cell receptor beta chain was seen a handful of times. Its specificity is not known. The data were obtained in a study of T-cell memory formation after mild COVID-19. Points from the study as a whole: Still unconfirmed is whether the second-wave clones peaking on day 37 recognized SARS-CoV-2.

The V gene lost 1 base and the J gene lost 0 bases, with 17 bases spanning the gap. From germline, CDR1 is LGHNA and CDR2 YNFKEQ. The CDR3 loop spans 18 amino acids. From the 5' RACE reads, TCRdb called clonotypes with MiXCR, one entry per CDR3 protein. The sample has 470,000 or so distinct CDR3 sequences, around 20% seen once. The sequence was obtained from an adult woman who had mild COVID-19 (a few samples of this study predate the infection). Cell type and time point are not known. V is TRBV4-2 and J is TRBJ2-3; D may be TRBD1 (6 bases). The sequenced material came from PBMCs or a T cell subset sorted from them (not recorded which). CDR3 region: CASSQAGRSDSSTDTQYF. The CDR3 DNA follows: TGTGCCAGCAGCCAAGCGGGGCGGTCGGACAGTAGCACAGATACGCAGTATTTT.